This T cell receptor (beta chain) was sequenced for a study of CD8+ T cells in alopecia areata. Study in general: Treated patients swallowed 5 to 10 mg of oral tofacitinib twice daily.

Investigators isolated RNA and reverse transcribed it into cDNA to act as the sequencing template. Produced via immunoSEQ multiplex PCR; TCRdb's table is partial and in-frame only. The data show roughly 200,000 clones, 50% to 70% seen once. This clone was observed a handful of times. CDR1 is SQVTM and CDR2 is ANQGSEA in the germline V gene. CDR3 length: 14 residues. V was clipped by 0 bases and J by 5 bases, with 13 bases between them. This chain uses TRBV29-1 with TRBJ2-5; possibly TRBD1 or TRBD2 for D (6 bases each). The clonotype was recovered from a human donor with alopecia areata. This material consisted of CD4+ T cells sorted from blood, taken at week 0. This CDR3 reads CSVEELGGGETQYF. The CDR3 DNA is TGCAGCGTTGAAGAGCTTGGAGGGGGGGAGACCCAGTACTTC.